The 10 T cell receptor beta chains listed next were all sequenced from one sample in a study of human T cells and chemical hapten exposure. TCRdb reprocessed the RACE reads via MiXCR and lists one record per CDR3 protein. The table lists tens of thousands of distinct CDR3 sequences, over 10% of them singletons, with roughly 6% in the top ten. This sample's time point: patch test 3, about 24 weeks after DPC sensitization. Documented treatment: therapeutic diphenylcyclopropenone sensitization with weekly scalp DPC. Here the sequenced sample was whole blood, taken in connection with sensitization to the hapten diphenylcyclopropenone (DPC). These receptors came from a woman between 50 and 59 years old with alopecia areata. Some clones in this sample may be carry-over from other donors' samples.

This clonotype was recorded a few times. This chain uses TRBV30 with TRBJ1-1; D gene ambiguous. Deletions cut 2 bases from V and 7 bases from J, with 11 bases between. The germline gives CDR1 GTSNPN, CDR2 SVGIG (reference sequence). CDR3 length equals 12 residues. DNA of the CDR3: TGTGCCTGGAGTAATACAAACCTTGAAGCTTTCTTT. Translated, it gives CAWSNTNLEAFF.

V gene TRBV6-6 combines with J gene TRBJ2-7, with 9 positions matching TRBD2. V lost 6 bases and J lost 2; bases outside the gene matches: 11. CDR3 length: 16 residues. Germline-derived CDR1 and CDR2 are MNHNY and SVGAGI (reference sequence). CDR3 bases: TGTGCCAGCAGGGCAAGTCTAGCGGGATTTCCCTACGAGCAGTACTTC. Translation: CASRASLAGFPYEQYF.

This clonotype was detected a few times. The gene calls are TRBV28 and TRBJ1-2; D is ambiguous. The V end lost 1 base, the J end lost 4 bases, and 10 bases lay between the germline ends. Germline assignment: CDR1 MDHEN and CDR2 SYDVKM. There are 14 residues in the CDR3. The CDR3 DNA reads TGTGCCAGCAGTTTATACGCGGGAAGCTATGGCTACACCTTC. Translation: CASSLYAGSYGYTF.

This clonotype showed up just a few times. This sequence joins TRBV29-1 and TRBJ1-2; tentatively, D is TRBD1 (6 bases). V was cut by 4 bases and J by 7 bases, with 10 bases left in between. The CDR3 is 11 residues long. CDR1 and CDR2 from the germline V gene are SQVTM and ANQGSEA. This chain's CDR3 is CSVVGTSGYTF. The CDR3 bases are TGCAGCGTTGTGGGGACATCTGGCTACACCTTC.

This clonotype has at least ten counts. The chain has TRBV20-1 and TRBJ1-5; D remains ambiguous. The CDR3 length is 13 residues. V lost 4 bases and J 7 bases, leaving 14 bases between the germline ends. Germline CDR1 DFQATT, CDR2 SNEGSKA (reference sequence). CDR3 sequence reads: CSAISDGYQPQHF. The CDR3 nucleotides are TGCAGTGCTATCTCGGACGGTTACCAGCCCCAGCATTTT.

The table lists this clonotype with many counts. The chain employs TRBV4-1 and TRBJ2-2; 13 bases map to TRBD2. Per the germline V gene, CDR1 is MGHRA and CDR2 is YSYEKL. This CDR3 region has 17 residues. V lost 1 base and J lost 3; bases outside the gene matches: 2. CDR3 in amino acids: CASSQGGTSGDTGELFF. The CDR3, as DNA: TGCGCCAGCAGCCAAGGGGGGACTAGCGGGGACACCGGGGAGCTGTTTTTT.

The chain is built from TRBV12-3 or TRBV12-4 and TRBJ1-2, with D unresolved. The V gene lost 3 bases and the J gene lost 5 bases, with 13 bases spanning the gap. This CDR3 spans 14 amino acids. The CDR3 DNA is TGTGCCAGCAGTTTCAGACACGTATCTTATGGCTACACCTTC. Amino acid sequence: CASSFRHVSYGYTF.

The V and J genes are TRBV4-1 and TRBJ2-1, with 10 bases fitting TRBD2. Trimming cost V 3 bases and J 7 bases; bases outside gene matches: 15. CDR1 and CDR2 (germline): MGHRA, YSYEKL. The CDR3 runs 18 residues. The CDR3 loop reads CASSQAPVGTSAKNEQFF. The CDR3 DNA reads as TGCGCCAGCAGCCAGGCCCCGGTCGGGACTAGCGCAAAGAATGAGCAGTTCTTC.

This clonotype was detected only a few times. The rearrangement uses TRBV5-4 and TRBJ2-1; no reliable D call. This CDR3 region has 15 residues. With 4 bases removed from V and 0 bases from J, the gap between germline ends came to 11 bases. CDR1 is SGHNT, CDR2 YYREEE, per germline (reference sequence). DNA of the CDR3: TGTGCCAGCAGCCAGGACGTCAGCTCCTACAATGAGCAGTTCTTC. Its protein product is CASSQDVSSYNEQFF.

This clonotype was counted ten times or more. The chain carries TRBV13 and TRBJ2-2; TRBD2 matches at 9 bases. V shed 5 bases and J 1 base; nucleotides not matched to a gene: 8. CDR3 length: 17 amino acids. Germline V gene data show CDR1 as PRHDT and CDR2 as FYEKMQ (reference sequence). For the CDR3, the DNA is TGTGCCAGCAGCCCCCGGGGCGGGGGGGAGAACACCGGGGAGCTGTTTTTT. Translation gives CASSPRGGGENTGELFF.